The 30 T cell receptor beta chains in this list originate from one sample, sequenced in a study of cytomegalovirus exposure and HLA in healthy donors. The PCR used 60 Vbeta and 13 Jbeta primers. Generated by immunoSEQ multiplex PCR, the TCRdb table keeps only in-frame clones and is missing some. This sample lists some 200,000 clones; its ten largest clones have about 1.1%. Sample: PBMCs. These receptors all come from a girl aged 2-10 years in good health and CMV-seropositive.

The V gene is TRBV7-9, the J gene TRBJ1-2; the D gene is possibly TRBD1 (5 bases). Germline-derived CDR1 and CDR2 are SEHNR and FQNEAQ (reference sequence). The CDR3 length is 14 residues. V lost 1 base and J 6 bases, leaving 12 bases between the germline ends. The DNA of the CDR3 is TGTGCCAGCAGCTTAGGCGGAGGGACGGATGGCTACACCTTC. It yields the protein CASSLGGGTDGYTF.

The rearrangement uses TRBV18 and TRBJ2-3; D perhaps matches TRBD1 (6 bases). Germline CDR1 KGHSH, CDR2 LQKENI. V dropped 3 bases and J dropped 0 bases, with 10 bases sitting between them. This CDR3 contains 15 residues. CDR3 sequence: CASSPQGFSTDTQYF. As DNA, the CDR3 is TGTGCCAGCTCACCCCAGGGGTTTAGCACAGATACGCAGTATTTT.

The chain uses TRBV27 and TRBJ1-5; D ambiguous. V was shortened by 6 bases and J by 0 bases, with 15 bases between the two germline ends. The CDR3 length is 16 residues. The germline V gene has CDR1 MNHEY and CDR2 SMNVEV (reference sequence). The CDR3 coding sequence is TGTGCCAGCAGCTCGGGTCCGCTTTATAGCAATCAGCCCCAGCATTTT. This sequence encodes CASSSGPLYSNQPQHF.

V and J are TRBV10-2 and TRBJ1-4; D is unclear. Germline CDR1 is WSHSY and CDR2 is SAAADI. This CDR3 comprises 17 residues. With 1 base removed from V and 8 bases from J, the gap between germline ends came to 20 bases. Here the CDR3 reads CASSELEGRRPLEKLFF. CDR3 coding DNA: TGCGCCAGCAGTGAGTTAGAAGGGCGGAGGCCTCTGGAAAAACTGTTTTTT.

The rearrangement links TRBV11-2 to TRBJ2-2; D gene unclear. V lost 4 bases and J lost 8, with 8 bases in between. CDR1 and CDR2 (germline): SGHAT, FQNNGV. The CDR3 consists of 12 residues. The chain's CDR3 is CASSYSQGELFF. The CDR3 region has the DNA TGTGCCAGCAGCTATTCCCAGGGGGAGCTGTTTTTT. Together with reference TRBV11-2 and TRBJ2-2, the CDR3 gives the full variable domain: EAGVAQSPRYKIIEKRQSVAFWCNPISGHATLYWYQQILGQGPKLLIQFQNNGVVDDSQLPKDRFSAERLKGVDSTLKIQPAKLEDSAVYLCASSYSQGELFFGEGSRLTVL.

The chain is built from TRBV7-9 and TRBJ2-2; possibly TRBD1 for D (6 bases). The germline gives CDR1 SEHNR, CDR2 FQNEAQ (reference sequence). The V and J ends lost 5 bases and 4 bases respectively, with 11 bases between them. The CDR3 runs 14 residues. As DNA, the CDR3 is TGTGCCAGCAGCGGGGCAGGGGTCACCGGGGAGCTGTTTTTT. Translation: CASSGAGVTGELFF.

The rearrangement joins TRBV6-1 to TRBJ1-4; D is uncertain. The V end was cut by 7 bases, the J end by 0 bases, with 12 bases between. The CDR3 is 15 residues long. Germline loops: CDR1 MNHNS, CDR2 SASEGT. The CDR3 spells CASTGTEPTNEKLFF. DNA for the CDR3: TGTGCCAGCACTGGAACAGAGCCAACTAATGAAAAACTGTTTTTT.

Here the CDR3 reads CASSLGQGGLSGNTIYF. As DNA, the CDR3 is TGCGCCAGCAGCTTGGGGCAGGGGGGCCTCTCTGGAAACACCATATATTTT. This chain connects TRBV5-1 to TRBJ1-3, with 7 nucleotides matching TRBD1. Trimming cost V 0 bases and J 0 bases; bases outside gene matches: 6. Germline V gene sequence: CDR1 SGHRS, CDR2 YFSETQ. This CDR3 comprises 17 residues. The full variable domain, completed using reference TRBV5-1 and TRBJ1-3, is KAGVTQTPRYLIKTRGQQVTLSCSPISGHRSVSWYQQTPGQGLQFLFEYFSETQRNKGNFPGRFSGRQFSNSRSEMNVSTLELGDSALYLCASSLGQGGLSGNTIYFGEGSWLTVV.

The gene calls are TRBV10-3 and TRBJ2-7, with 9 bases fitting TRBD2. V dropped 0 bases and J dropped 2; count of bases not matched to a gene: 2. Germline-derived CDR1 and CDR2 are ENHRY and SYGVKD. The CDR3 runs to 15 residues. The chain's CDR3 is CAISESIAGAYEQYF. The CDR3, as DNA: TGTGCCATCAGTGAGTCGATAGCGGGAGCCTACGAGCAGTACTTC.

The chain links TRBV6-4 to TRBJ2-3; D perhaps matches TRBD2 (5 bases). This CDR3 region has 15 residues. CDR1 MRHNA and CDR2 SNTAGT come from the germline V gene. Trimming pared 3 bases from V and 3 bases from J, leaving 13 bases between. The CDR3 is CASSEDSTGTDTQYF. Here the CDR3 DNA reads TGTGCCAGCAGTGAGGACTCCACTGGTACAGATACGCAGTATTTT.

The CDR3 is CASRRAGGIGNEQFF. CDR3 coding DNA: TGTGCCAGCAGAAGAGCGGGAGGTATTGGCAATGAGCAGTTCTTC. The chain has TRBV27 and TRBJ2-1; TRBD2 matches 9 bases. After removal of 6 bases from V and 6 bases from J, the junction contained 9 bases not matched to a gene. Germline V gives CDR1 MNHEY, CDR2 SMNVEV (reference sequence). The CDR3 covers 15 residues.

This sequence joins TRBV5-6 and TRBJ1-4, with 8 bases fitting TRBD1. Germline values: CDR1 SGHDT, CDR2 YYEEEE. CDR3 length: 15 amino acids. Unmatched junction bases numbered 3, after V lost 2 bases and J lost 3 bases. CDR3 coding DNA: TGTGCCAGCAGCTTCGGACAGGGAGCTAATGAAAAACTGTTTTTT. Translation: CASSFGQGANEKLFF.

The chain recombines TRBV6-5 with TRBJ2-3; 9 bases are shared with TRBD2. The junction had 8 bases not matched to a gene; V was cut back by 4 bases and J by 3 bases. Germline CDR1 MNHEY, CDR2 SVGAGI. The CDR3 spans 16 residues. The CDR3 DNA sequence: TGTGCCAGCAGTTCAAAGGCGGGAGGGAAAACAGATACGCAGTATTTT. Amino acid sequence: CASSSKAGGKTDTQYF.

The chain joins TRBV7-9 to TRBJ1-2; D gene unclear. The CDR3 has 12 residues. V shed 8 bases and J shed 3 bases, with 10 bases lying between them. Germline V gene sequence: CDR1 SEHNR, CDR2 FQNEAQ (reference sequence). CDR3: CASSEADYGYTF. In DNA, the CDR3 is TGTGCCAGCTCGGAGGCGGACTATGGCTACACCTTC.

The CDR3 loop is CASSPTAYEQYF. The CDR3 nucleotides are TGTGCCAGCTCACCGACAGCCTACGAGCAGTACTTC. The chain carries TRBV18 and TRBJ2-7; D possibly corresponds to TRBD1 (5 bases). V gave up 3 bases and J gave up 2 bases, with 5 bases separating them. Germline CDR1 is KGHSH and CDR2 is LQKENI. The CDR3 spans 12 residues.

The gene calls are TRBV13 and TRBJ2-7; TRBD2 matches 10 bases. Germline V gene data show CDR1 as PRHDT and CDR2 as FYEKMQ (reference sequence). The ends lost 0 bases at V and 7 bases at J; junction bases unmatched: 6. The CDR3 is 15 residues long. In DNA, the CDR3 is TGTGCCAGCAGCTTAGGCCTAGCGGGAGTCAGTGAGCAGTACTTC. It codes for CASSLGLAGVSEQYF.

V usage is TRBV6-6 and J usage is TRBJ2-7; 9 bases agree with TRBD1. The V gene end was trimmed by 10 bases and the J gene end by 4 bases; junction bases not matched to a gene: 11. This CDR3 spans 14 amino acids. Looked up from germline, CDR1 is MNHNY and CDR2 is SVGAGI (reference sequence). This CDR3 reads CATTGQGLYYEQYF. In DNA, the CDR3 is TGTGCCACCACGGGACAGGGCTTATATTACGAGCAGTACTTC.

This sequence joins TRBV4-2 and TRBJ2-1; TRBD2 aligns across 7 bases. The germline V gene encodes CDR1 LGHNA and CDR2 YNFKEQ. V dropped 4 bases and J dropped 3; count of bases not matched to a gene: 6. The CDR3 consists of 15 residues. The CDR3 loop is CASSPRGGLYNEQFF. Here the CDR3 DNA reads TGTGCCAGCAGCCCACGCGGGGGACTCTACAATGAGCAGTTCTTC.

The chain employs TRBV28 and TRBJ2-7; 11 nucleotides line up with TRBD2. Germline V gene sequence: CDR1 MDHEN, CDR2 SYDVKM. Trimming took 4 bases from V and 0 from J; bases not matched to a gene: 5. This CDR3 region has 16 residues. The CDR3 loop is CASSSIAGGSSYEQYF. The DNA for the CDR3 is TGTGCCAGCAGTTCTATAGCGGGAGGGAGCTCCTACGAGCAGTACTTC.

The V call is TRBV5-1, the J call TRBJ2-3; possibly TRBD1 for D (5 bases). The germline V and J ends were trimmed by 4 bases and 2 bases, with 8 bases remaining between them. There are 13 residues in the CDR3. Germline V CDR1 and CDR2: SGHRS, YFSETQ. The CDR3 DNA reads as TGCGCCAGCAGCCGTGGGGCCACAGATACGCAGTATTTT. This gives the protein CASSRGATDTQYF.

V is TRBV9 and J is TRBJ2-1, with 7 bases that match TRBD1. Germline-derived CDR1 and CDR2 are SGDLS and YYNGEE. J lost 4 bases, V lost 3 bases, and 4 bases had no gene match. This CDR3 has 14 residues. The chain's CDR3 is CASSAGQPYNEQFF. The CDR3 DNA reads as TGTGCCAGCAGCGCGGGACAGCCGTACAATGAGCAGTTCTTC.

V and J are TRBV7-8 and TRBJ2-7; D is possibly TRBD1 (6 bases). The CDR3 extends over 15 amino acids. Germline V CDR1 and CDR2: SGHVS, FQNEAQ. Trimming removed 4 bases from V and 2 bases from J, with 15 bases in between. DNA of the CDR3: TGTGCCAGCAGCTCGGGGACACTGACTCCCTACGAGCAGTACTTC. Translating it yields CASSSGTLTPYEQYF.

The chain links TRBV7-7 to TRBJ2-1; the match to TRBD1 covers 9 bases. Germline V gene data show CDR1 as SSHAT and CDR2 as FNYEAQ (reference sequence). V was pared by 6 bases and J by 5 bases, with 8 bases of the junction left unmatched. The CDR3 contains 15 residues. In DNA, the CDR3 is TGTGCCAGCAGTTATGACAGGGGGACCAACAATGAGCAGTTCTTC. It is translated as CASSYDRGTNNEQFF.

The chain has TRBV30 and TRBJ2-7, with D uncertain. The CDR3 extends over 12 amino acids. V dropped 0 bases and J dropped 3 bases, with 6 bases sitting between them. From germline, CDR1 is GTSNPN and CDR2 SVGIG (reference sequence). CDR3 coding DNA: TGTGCCTGGAGTGTACACATCTACGAGCAGTACTTC. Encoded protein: CAWSVHIYEQYF.

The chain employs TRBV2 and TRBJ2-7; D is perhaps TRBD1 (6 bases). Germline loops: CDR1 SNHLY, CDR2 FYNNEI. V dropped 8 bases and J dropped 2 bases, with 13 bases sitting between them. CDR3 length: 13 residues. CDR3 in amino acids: CASGSDRTYEQYF. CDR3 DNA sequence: TGTGCCAGCGGTTCCGACAGGACCTACGAGCAGTACTTC. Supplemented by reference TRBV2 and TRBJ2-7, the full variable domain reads EPEVTQTPSHQVTQMGQEVILRCVPISNHLYFYWYRQILGQKVEFLVSFYNNEISEKSEIFDDQFSVERPDGSNFTLKIRSTKLEDSAMYFCASGSDRTYEQYFGPGTRLTVT.

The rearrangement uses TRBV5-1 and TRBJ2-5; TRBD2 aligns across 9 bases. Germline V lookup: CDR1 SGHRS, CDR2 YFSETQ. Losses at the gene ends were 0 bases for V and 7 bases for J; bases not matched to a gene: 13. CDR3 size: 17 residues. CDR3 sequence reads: CASSLVASGENAGTQYF. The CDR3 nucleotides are TGCGCCAGCAGCTTGGTGGCTAGCGGGGAAAACGCGGGGACCCAGTACTTC. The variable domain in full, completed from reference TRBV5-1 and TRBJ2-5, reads KAGVTQTPRYLIKTRGQQVTLSCSPISGHRSVSWYQQTPGQGLQFLFEYFSETQRNKGNFPGRFSGRQFSNSRSEMNVSTLELGDSALYLCASSLVASGENAGTQYFGPGTRLLVL.

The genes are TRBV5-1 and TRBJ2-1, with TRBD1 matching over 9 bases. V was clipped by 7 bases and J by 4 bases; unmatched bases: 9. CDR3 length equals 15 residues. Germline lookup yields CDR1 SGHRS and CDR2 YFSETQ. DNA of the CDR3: TGCGCCAGCGTCAACCGGGACAGGGAGTACAATGAGCAGTTCTTC. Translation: CASVNRDREYNEQFF.

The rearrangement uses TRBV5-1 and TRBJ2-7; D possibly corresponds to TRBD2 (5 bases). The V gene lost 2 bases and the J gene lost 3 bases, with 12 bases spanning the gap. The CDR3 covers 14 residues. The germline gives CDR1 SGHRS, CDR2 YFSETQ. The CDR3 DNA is TGCGCCAGCAGCTTCGAGGGAGCGAACTACGAGCAGTACTTC. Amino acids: CASSFEGANYEQYF.

CDR3 sequence: CATSRIQGAPGANVLTF. CDR3 nucleotides: TGTGCCACCAGCAGGATACAGGGGGCGCCTGGGGCCAACGTCCTGACTTTC. This sequence joins TRBV15 and TRBJ2-6; 9 positions agree with TRBD1. The CDR3 length is 17 residues. J gave up 2 bases and V 3 bases, and 5 bases lay outside the gene matches. Germline CDR1 and CDR2: LNHNV and YYDKDF (reference sequence).

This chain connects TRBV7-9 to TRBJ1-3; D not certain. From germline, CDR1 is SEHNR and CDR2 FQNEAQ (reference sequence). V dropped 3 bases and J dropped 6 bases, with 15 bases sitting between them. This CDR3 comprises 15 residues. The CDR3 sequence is CASSFYGVEENTIYF. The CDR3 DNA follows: TGTGCCAGCAGCTTCTACGGGGTCGAGGAAAACACCATATATTTT.